This entry lists 6 T cell receptor beta chains sequenced from one sample in a study of T-cell memory formation after mild COVID-19. TCRdb re-called the 5' RACE reads through MiXCR, storing one row per CDR3 protein. The table has about 240,000 distinct CDR3 sequences, approximately 10% seen once; the top ten hold roughly a fifth. Sequencing used PBMCs or a T cell subset sorted from them (not recorded which). All receptors come from a young man who had mild COVID-19 (a few samples of this study predate the infection). Cell type and time point are not known.

This clonotype has only a few counts. This rearrangement joins TRBV23-1 to TRBJ2-7; 11 bases agree with TRBD1. TRBV23-1 is noted as an ORF with a role that remains uncertain. Trimming cost V 11 bases and J 7 bases; bases outside gene matches: 1. The CDR3 extends over 10 amino acids. This chain's CDR3 is CAGTGGEQYF. The CDR3 DNA reads TGCGCCGGGACAGGGGGAGAGCAGTACTTC.

This clonotype has ten or more counts. This rearrangement joins TRBV20-1 to TRBJ2-7; 10 bases align to TRBD1. With 2 bases clipped from V and 2 bases from J, the junction kept 6 bases outside the gene matches. The CDR3 has 15 residues. The V gene's germline CDR1 is DFQATT and CDR2 SNEGSKA (reference sequence). The CDR3 loop is CSARIGQGVTYEQYF. DNA of the CDR3: TGCAGTGCTAGAATTGGACAGGGGGTAACCTACGAGCAGTACTTC.

The rearrangement uses TRBV20-1 and TRBJ2-1; 7 bases fit TRBD2. In germline, CDR1 is DFQATT, CDR2 SNEGSKA (reference sequence). J gave up 8 bases and V 5 bases, and 18 bases lay outside the gene matches. The CDR3 is made up of 16 amino acids. The CDR3 DNA follows: TGCAGTGCTGATAGGCCTCCGGGGGGTTCTAACTATGAGCAGTTCTTC. This sequence encodes CSADRPPGGSNYEQFF.

The V call is TRBV29-1, the J call TRBJ2-3, with TRBD2 identical over 8 bases. The CDR3 contains 14 residues. V lost 7 bases and J lost 4; bases outside the gene matches: 10. Per germline, CDR1 SQVTM and CDR2 ANQGSEA. CDR3 region: CSADGGGSPDTQYF. CDR3 coding DNA: TGCAGCGCTGACGGCGGGGGGAGCCCAGATACGCAGTATTTT.

The V and J genes are TRBV12-3 or TRBV12-4 and TRBJ2-5; the D is unclear. The CDR3 is 12 residues long. The V and J ends lost 6 bases and 7 bases respectively, with 12 bases between them. The CDR3 spells CASSTTGMTQYF. As DNA, the CDR3 is TGTGCCAGCAGCACGACTGGTATGACCCAGTACTTC.

This clonotype has more than one count but fewer than ten. DNA for the CDR3: TGCGCCAGCAGCTTACTCGAATCTAGCGGGAGACAGACCCAGTACTTC. Amino acid sequence: CASSLLESSGRQTQYF. The chain joins TRBV5-1 to TRBJ2-5, with 10 bases that match TRBD2. The CDR3 covers 16 residues. Trimming at V came to 2 bases and at J to 6 bases, leaving 10 bases not matched to a gene. Germline CDR1 SGHRS, CDR2 YFSETQ. Full variable domain (outside the CDR3, taken from reference TRBV5-1 and TRBJ2-5): KAGVTQTPRYLIKTRGQQVTLSCSPISGHRSVSWYQQTPGQGLQFLFEYFSETQRNKGNFPGRFSGRQFSNSRSEMNVSTLELGDSALYLCASSLLESSGRQTQYFGPGTRLLVL.